The clone carrying this T cell receptor beta chain was seen just once. This entry comes from a study of technical replicates of blood from a few donors. Using immunoSEQ multiplex PCR, the repertoire was profiled, and TCRdb retains in-frame clones only, with some absent. This sample carries approximately 49,000 clones, roughly nine tenths of them seen once, and the ten largest clones take around 3.9%. Trimming took 4 bases from V and 11 from J; bases not matched to a gene: 14. This CDR3 contains 16 residues. Germline V gene data show CDR1 as SGHNT and CDR2 as YYREEE (reference sequence). The material sequenced was PBMCs. This TCR came from a human donor in good health. Some clones in this sample may be carry-over from other donors' samples. The rearrangement uses TRBV5-4 and TRBJ2-3, with 12 bases identical to TRBD1. The CDR3 DNA sequence: TGTGCCAGCAGCCCGCCGGGGGACAGGGGGCTATTAGGGCAGTATTTT. Protein: CASSPPGDRGLLGQYF.